This T cell receptor (beta chain) was obtained from a study of shared clonotypes between healthy human individuals. Overall study context: Aged 18 to 49, the donors were two women and three men.

Libraries were prepared by immunoSEQ multiplex PCR; TCRdb keeps only in-frame clonotypes and omits some of them. The sample lists about half a million clones; over 70% were seen once. With respect to this clone: Antigen specificity is unknown.

With 2 bases removed from V and 3 bases from J, the gap between germline ends came to 7 bases. Germline V CDR1 and CDR2: MNHNS, SASEGT. The CDR3 runs to 14 residues. Study-level findings and limits: Sampling included only blood; tissue repertoires likely differ.

V gene TRBV6-1 combines with J gene TRBJ2-2; D is undetermined. Sequences were obtained from PBMCs. This receptor was identified in a woman aged 40 to 49 in good health. Some clones in this sample may be carry-over from other donors' samples. The CDR3: CASSESGDTGELFF. The CDR3 bases are TGTGCCAGCAGTGAAAGTGGAGACACCGGGGAGCTGTTTTTT.